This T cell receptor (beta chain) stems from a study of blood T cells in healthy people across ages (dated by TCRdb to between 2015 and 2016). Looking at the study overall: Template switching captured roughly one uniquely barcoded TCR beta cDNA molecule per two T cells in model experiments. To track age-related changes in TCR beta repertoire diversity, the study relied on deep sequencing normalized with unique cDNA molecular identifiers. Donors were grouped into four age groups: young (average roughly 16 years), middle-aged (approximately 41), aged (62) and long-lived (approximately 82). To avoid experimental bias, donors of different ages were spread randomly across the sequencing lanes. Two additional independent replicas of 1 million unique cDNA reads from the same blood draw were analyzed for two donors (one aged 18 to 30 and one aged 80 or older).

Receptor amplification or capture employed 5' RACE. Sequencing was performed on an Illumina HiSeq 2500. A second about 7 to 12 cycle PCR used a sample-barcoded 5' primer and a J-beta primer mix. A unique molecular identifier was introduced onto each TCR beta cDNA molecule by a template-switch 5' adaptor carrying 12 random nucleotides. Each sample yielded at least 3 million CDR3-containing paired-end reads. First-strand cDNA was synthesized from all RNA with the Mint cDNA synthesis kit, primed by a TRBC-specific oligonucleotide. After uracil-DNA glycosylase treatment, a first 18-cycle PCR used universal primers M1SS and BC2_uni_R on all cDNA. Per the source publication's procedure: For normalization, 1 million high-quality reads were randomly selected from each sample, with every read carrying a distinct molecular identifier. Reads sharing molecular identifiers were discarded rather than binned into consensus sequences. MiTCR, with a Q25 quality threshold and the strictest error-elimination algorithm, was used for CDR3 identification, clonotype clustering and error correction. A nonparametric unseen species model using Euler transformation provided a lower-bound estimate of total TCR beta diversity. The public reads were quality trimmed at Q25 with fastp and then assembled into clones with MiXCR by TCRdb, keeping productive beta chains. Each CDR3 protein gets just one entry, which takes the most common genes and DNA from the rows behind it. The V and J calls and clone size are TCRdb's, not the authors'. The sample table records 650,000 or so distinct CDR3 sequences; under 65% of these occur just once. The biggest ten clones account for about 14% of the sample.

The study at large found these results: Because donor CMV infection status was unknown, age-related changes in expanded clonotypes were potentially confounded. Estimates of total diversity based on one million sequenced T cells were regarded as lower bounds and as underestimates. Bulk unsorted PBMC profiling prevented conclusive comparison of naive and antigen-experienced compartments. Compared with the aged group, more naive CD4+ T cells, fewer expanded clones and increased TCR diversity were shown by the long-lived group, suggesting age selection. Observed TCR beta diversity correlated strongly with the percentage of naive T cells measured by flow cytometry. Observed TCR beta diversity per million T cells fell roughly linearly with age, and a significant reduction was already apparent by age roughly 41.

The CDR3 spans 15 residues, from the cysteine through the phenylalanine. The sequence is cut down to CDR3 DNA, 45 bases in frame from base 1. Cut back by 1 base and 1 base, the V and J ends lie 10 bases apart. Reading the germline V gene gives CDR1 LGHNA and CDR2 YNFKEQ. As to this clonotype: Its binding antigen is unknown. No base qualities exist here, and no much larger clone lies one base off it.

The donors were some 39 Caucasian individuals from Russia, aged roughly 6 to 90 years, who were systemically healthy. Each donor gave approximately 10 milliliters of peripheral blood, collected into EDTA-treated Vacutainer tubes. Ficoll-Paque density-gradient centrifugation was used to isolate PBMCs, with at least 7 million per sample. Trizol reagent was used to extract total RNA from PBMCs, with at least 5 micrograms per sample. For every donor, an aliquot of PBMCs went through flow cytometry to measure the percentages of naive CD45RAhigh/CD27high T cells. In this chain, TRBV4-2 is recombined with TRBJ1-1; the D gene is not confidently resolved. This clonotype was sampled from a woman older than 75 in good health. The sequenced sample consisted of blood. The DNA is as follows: TGTGCCAGCAGCCAAGTGAGGGCTACGAACACTGAAGCTTTCTTT. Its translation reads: CASSQVRATNTEAFF.